Below, 31 T cell receptor beta chains from the same sample are listed, as sequenced in a study of T cell repertoires in ileal Crohn's disease (dated 2019 in TCRdb). The time point tag for this specimen amounts to: proximal margin of the surgical specimen (macroscopically non-inflamed). The library was built by means of the immunoSEQ multiplex PCR assay. The table comes from immuneACCESS by way of TCRdb, which keeps in-frame sequences with V and J called. Part of the clones is missing from these tables; in studies checked, under half for an unresolved V gene and the rest for unknown reasons. The sample profile shows around 3,100 clones; 69% of them were found once. 25% to 30% of the sample goes to the ten largest clones. Input material: ileal tissue. These TCRs come from an adult with Crohn's disease.

V gene TRBV29-1 combines with J gene TRBJ2-3; TRBD2 is a possible D gene (6 bases). Germline V gene sequence: CDR1 SQVTM, CDR2 ANQGSEA. The CDR3 covers 14 residues. V was shortened by 4 bases and J by 4 bases, with 15 bases between the two germline ends. CDR3 loop: CSVVGGRGADTQYF. In DNA form, the CDR3 reads TGCAGCGTTGTAGGAGGGAGAGGTGCAGATACGCAGTATTTT.

The rearrangement joins TRBV28 to TRBJ2-1; maybe TRBD1 (5 bases). V dropped 7 bases and J dropped 4 bases, with 20 bases sitting between them. The germline CDR1 and CDR2 sequences are MDHEN and SYDVKM. The CDR3 extends over 16 amino acids. CDR3 sequence: CASIPLTGPRYNEQFF. CDR3 DNA sequence: TGTGCCAGCATTCCTCTTACAGGACCTCGTTACAATGAGCAGTTCTTC.

The rearrangement links TRBV18 to TRBJ2-3; D is ambiguous. Germline-derived CDR1 and CDR2 are KGHSH and LQKENI. The ends were cut back, 4 bases at V and 3 bases at J, with 14 bases in the middle. There are 15 residues in the CDR3. The CDR3 is CASSLRASGTDTQYF. The CDR3, as DNA: TGTGCCAGCTCACTTAGGGCCTCTGGGACAGATACGCAGTATTTT.

In its sample, this clone was seen a few times. V and J are TRBV7-9 and TRBJ1-1; no clear D gene. This CDR3 region has 13 residues. Trimming left V 3 bases short and J 1 base short, with 6 bases between. Germline V gene sequence: CDR1 SEHNR, CDR2 FQNEAQ (reference sequence). The CDR3 coding sequence is TGTGCCAGCAGCTTCCTAGAGAACACTGAAGCTTTCTTT. It yields the protein CASSFLENTEAFF.

V is TRBV11-2 and J is TRBJ1-4; possible D gene TRBD1, 5 bases. The length of the CDR3 is 14 residues. Germline CDR1 and CDR2: SGHAT and FQNNGV. Deletions cut 5 bases from V and 8 bases from J, with 15 bases between. The CDR3 nucleotides read TGTGCCAGCAGCCCTCGGGGGGGGTGGGAAAAACTGTTTTTT. Protein product: CASSPRGGWEKLFF.

The rearrangement links TRBV7-2 to TRBJ2-5; the D is unclear. Germline V gene data show CDR1 as SGHTA and CDR2 as FQGNSA. V lost 5 bases and J lost 5, with 18 bases in between. There are 15 residues in the CDR3. Written as DNA, the CDR3 is TGTGCCAGCAGCGTACGTTTCGGGTGGCGGGAGACCCAGTACTTC. Protein product: CASSVRFGWRETQYF.

This rearrangement joins TRBV2 to TRBJ1-2; D gene unclear. The V gene lost 1 base and the J gene lost 0 bases, with 12 bases spanning the gap. CDR3 length: 16 amino acids. Per the germline V gene, CDR1 is SNHLY and CDR2 is FYNNEI. The CDR3 DNA sequence: TGTGCCAGCAGTGAAGAAGTTCCCACCGCTAACTATGGCTACACCTTC. This translates into CASSEEVPTANYGYTF.

V gene TRBV27 combines with J gene TRBJ1-1, with 12 positions matching TRBD1. This CDR3 comprises 17 residues. The germline V gene has CDR1 MNHEY and CDR2 SMNVEV (reference sequence). V dropped 6 bases and J dropped 4; count of bases not matched to a gene: 12. The CDR3 DNA follows: TGTGCCAGCAGCGGGGGGACAGGGGGCTTTACGGGCACTGAAGCTTTCTTT. This encodes CASSGGTGGFTGTEAFF.

The rearrangement links TRBV29-1 to TRBJ1-1; 7 positions agree with TRBD1. The J segment lost 0 bases and the V segment lost 6 bases, leaving 7 bases of the junction unmatched. The length of the CDR3 is 14 residues. Germline V gene data show CDR1 as SQVTM and CDR2 as ANQGSEA. The CDR3 sequence: CSVRSGQLNTEAFF. CDR3 DNA sequence: TGCAGCGTCCGGTCGGGACAGTTGAACACTGAAGCTTTCTTT.

The chain is built from TRBV27 and TRBJ2-7; 12 bases are a match to TRBD1. Germline V CDR1 and CDR2: MNHEY, SMNVEV (reference sequence). Trimming removed 3 bases from V and 7 bases from J; junction bases left unmatched: 10. The CDR3 spans 16 residues. The CDR3 nucleotides read TGTGCCAGCAGTTTTCTGCCGGGACAGGGGGCAAGGGAGCAGTACTTC. Translated: CASSFLPGQGAREQYF.

The rearrangement joins TRBV4-1 to TRBJ1-2, with a possible D match to TRBD1 (6 bases). Trimming pared 1 base from V and 4 bases from J, leaving 13 bases between. The V gene's germline CDR1 is MGHRA and CDR2 YSYEKL. The CDR3 is made up of 15 amino acids. Here the CDR3 reads CASSQVGGAGYGYTF. CDR3 nucleotides: TGCGCCAGCAGCCAAGTCGGGGGCGCCGGCTATGGCTACACCTTC.

In this sample, this clone turned up a few times. The rearrangement joins TRBV7-9 to TRBJ2-2; 9 bases are a match to TRBD1. The V segment lost 4 bases and the J segment 1 base; nucleotides outside the gene matches: 4. The CDR3 is 16 amino acids. Per the germline V gene, CDR1 is SEHNR and CDR2 is FQNEAQ (reference sequence). DNA for the CDR3: TGTGCCAGCAGCTCTCCGGGACAGGGGAACACCGGGGAGCTGTTTTTT. Translating gives CASSSPGQGNTGELFF.

In its sample, this clone was seen a few times. CDR3 in DNA: TGTGCCAGCAGATATTCCCGGGGAACTGAAGCTTTCTTT. This encodes CASRYSRGTEAFF. The rearrangement uses TRBV28 and TRBJ1-1; D remains unclear. The ends were cut back, 6 bases at V and 5 bases at J, with 13 bases in the middle. Germline V CDR1 and CDR2: MDHEN, SYDVKM. The length of the CDR3 is 13 residues.

This clone was observed a handful of times. The rearrangement joins TRBV5-1 to TRBJ1-4; D is possibly TRBD1 (6 bases). Germline V CDR1 and CDR2: SGHRS, YFSETQ. This CDR3 is built from 15 residues. Trimming removed 7 bases from V and 7 bases from J, with 20 bases in between. The CDR3 is CASSLQGAEGEKLFF. For the CDR3, the DNA is TGCGCCAGCTCCCTACAGGGCGCTGAAGGTGAAAAACTGTTTTTT. Full variable domain (missing parts from reference TRBV5-1 and TRBJ1-4): KAGVTQTPRYLIKTRGQQVTLSCSPISGHRSVSWYQQTPGQGLQFLFEYFSETQRNKGNFPGRFSGRQFSNSRSEMNVSTLELGDSALYLCASSLQGAEGEKLFFGSGTQLSVL.

The CDR3 reads CASSLHGGNTEAFF. DNA for the CDR3: TGCGCCAGCAGCTTGCATGGTGGGAACACTGAAGCTTTCTTT. The chain is built from TRBV5-1 and TRBJ1-1, with no clear D. Germline values: CDR1 SGHRS, CDR2 YFSETQ. Between the trimmed V and J ends, which lost 1 base and 1 base, there was a span of 8 bases. The CDR3 contains 14 residues.

This clone is medium-sized. V usage is TRBV10-3 and J usage is TRBJ1-5; D might be TRBD1 (5 bases). The CDR3 has 15 amino acids. Germline values: CDR1 ENHRY, CDR2 SYGVKD. The V end lost 2 bases, the J end lost 7 bases, and 15 bases lay between the germline ends. The CDR3 DNA reads as TGTGCCATCAGTGAGGGTGGAGGGACGGGGCAGCCCCAGCATTTT. The encoded protein is CAISEGGGTGQPQHF.

This rearrangement joins TRBV30 to TRBJ2-7; D is possibly TRBD2 (6 bases). Trimming stripped 2 bases from V and 9 bases from J, with 11 bases between. CDR1 is GTSNPN, CDR2 SVGIG, per germline (reference sequence). The CDR3 is 11 amino acids. DNA for the CDR3: TGTGCCTGGAGTCTCGCCGGGAGGCAGTACGTC. This codes for CAWSLAGRQYV.

This sequence joins TRBV6-5 and TRBJ2-2; no definite D call. Germline CDR1 is MNHEY and CDR2 is SVGAGI. The CDR3 spans 15 residues. Trimming took 2 bases from V and 0 from J, leaving 7 bases between them. CDR3 nucleotide sequence: TGTGCCAGCAGTTACGCGGTATCGAACACCGGGGAGCTGTTTTTT. Its protein product is CASSYAVSNTGELFF.

The chain is built from TRBV19 and TRBJ1-1, with D unclear. Looked up from germline, CDR1 is LNHDA and CDR2 is SQIVND (reference sequence). The CDR3 runs 14 residues. V gave up 6 bases and J gave up 0 bases, with 11 bases separating them. The CDR3 DNA reads as TGTGCCAGTAGCCCCTATAGTTTGAACACTGAAGCTTTCTTT. Translated, it gives CASSPYSLNTEAFF.

V and J are TRBV18 and TRBJ1-1; D remains unclear. The CDR3 sequence is 13 residues long. Germline loops: CDR1 KGHSH, CDR2 LQKENI. V dropped 1 base and J dropped 5 bases, with 8 bases sitting between them. CDR3 loop: CASSPLGGTEAFF. The CDR3 nucleotides read TGTGCCAGCTCACCACTCGGCGGGACTGAAGCTTTCTTT.

This chain connects TRBV29-1 to TRBJ2-5; D could derive from TRBD1 or TRBD2 (5 bases each). Trimming shortened V by 3 bases and J by 5 bases, and 10 bases separated the two germline ends. CDR1 and CDR2 (germline): SQVTM, ANQGSEA. This CDR3 comprises 12 residues. The DNA for the CDR3 is TGCAGCGTTGATAGAGGGGCGGAGACCCAGTACTTC. The encoded protein is CSVDRGAETQYF. Using reference TRBV29-1 and TRBJ2-5 for the parts outside the CDR3, the full variable domain is SAVISQKPSRDICQRGTSLTIQCQVDSQVTMMFWYRQQPGQSLTLIATANQGSEATYESGFVIDKFPISRPNLTFSTLTVSNMSPEDSSIYLCSVDRGAETQYFGPGTRLLVL.

The chain links TRBV30 to TRBJ1-4; TRBD1 is a possible D gene (6 bases). CDR1 is GTSNPN, CDR2 SVGIG, per germline (reference sequence). The CDR3 runs to 15 residues. V shed 1 base and J shed 8 bases, with 17 bases lying between them. The CDR3 DNA is TGTGCCTGGAGTGGTAGGGGCCTAGGGGGGGAAAAACTGTTTTTT. Encoded protein: CAWSGRGLGGEKLFF.

V is TRBV5-6 and J is TRBJ2-7; D is ambiguous. Germline assignment: CDR1 SGHDT and CDR2 YYEEEE. The CDR3 consists of 13 residues. V was shortened by 2 bases and J by 7 bases, with 13 bases between the two germline ends. The CDR3 sequence is CASSFGSSKEQYF. DNA for the CDR3: TGTGCCAGCAGCTTTGGCTCCTCGAAGGAGCAGTACTTC.

This rearrangement joins TRBV5-1 to TRBJ1-1, with TRBD1 as a possible D gene (5 bases). The CDR3 totals 14 residues. In germline, CDR1 is SGHRS, CDR2 YFSETQ. Between the trimmed V and J ends, which lost 3 bases and 4 bases, there was a span of 13 bases. CDR3 residues: CASSSSGGITEAFF. CDR3 DNA: TGCGCCAGCAGCTCCTCCGGGGGGATCACTGAAGCTTTCTTT.

This chain joins TRBV5-6 and TRBJ1-1; D is uncertain. This CDR3 has 15 residues. V was trimmed by 0 bases and J by 0 bases, leaving 9 bases between them. Germline V gene lookup returns CDR1 SGHDT and CDR2 YYEEEE. CDR3 loop: CASSLDPGLNTEAFF. The CDR3 coding sequence is TGTGCCAGCAGCTTGGACCCAGGTTTGAACACTGAAGCTTTCTTT.

This clone was counted a few times. The chain couples TRBV5-1 to TRBJ2-2; maybe TRBD2 (6 bases). Trimming cost V 5 bases and J 4 bases, with 12 bases left between them. The CDR3 has 14 residues. CDR1 and CDR2 from the germline V gene are SGHRS and YFSETQ. This CDR3 reads CASRREKGTGELFF. The CDR3, as DNA: TGCGCCAGCAGACGGGAGAAGGGCACCGGGGAGCTGTTTTTT.

The chain links TRBV6-4 to TRBJ2-3, with D perhaps matching TRBD1 or TRBD2 (5 bases each). The CDR3 runs 15 residues. The germline V gene has CDR1 MRHNA and CDR2 SNTAGT. The V end was cut by 5 bases, the J end by 2 bases, with 14 bases between. The CDR3 sequence is CASSPLGDNTDTQYF. The CDR3 DNA is TGTGCCAGCAGTCCCCTGGGGGATAACACAGATACGCAGTATTTT.

This sequence joins TRBV5-1 and TRBJ2-1, with TRBD2 identical over 8 bases. Germline CDR1 and CDR2: SGHRS and YFSETQ. The CDR3 extends over 15 amino acids. After removal of 3 bases from V and 14 bases from J, the junction contained 16 bases not matched to a gene. The CDR3 DNA reads as TGCGCCAGCAGCTCGACCGGGACTAGTAACGAGCAGAAGTTCTTC. Translated, it gives CASSSTGTSNEQKFF.

This clone appeared once. The rearrangement links TRBV9 to TRBJ2-1; 7 bases match TRBD2. CDR3 length equals 14 residues. Germline V CDR1 and CDR2: SGDLS, YYNGEE. Trimming removed 4 bases from V and 2 bases from J; junction bases left unmatched: 3. The CDR3 DNA reads as TGTGCCAGCAGCCATGCGGGGGCCTACAATGAGCAGTTCTTC. It specifies CASSHAGAYNEQFF. Full variable domain (outside the CDR3, taken from reference TRBV9 and TRBJ2-1): DSGVTQTPKHLITATGQRVTLRCSPRSGDLSVYWYQQSLDQGLQFLIQYYNGEERAKGNILERFSAQQFPDLHSELNLSSLELGDSALYFCASSHAGAYNEQFFGPGTRLTVL.

The gene calls are TRBV11-2 and TRBJ1-5; D is unresolved. Trimming took 0 bases from V and 6 from J, leaving 15 bases between them. Germline V gives CDR1 SGHAT, CDR2 FQNNGV. The CDR3 extends over 16 amino acids. CDR3 sequence reads: CASSLDPPQRGQPQHF. The CDR3 coding sequence is TGTGCCAGCAGCTTAGATCCCCCCCAGCGGGGTCAGCCCCAGCATTTT.

V and J are TRBV4-2 and TRBJ2-7; TRBD2 aligns across 10 bases. CDR1 and CDR2 (germline): LGHNA, YNFKEQ. The CDR3 is 16 amino acids. V shed 3 bases and J 2 bases; nucleotides not matched to a gene: 7. The CDR3 nucleotides are TGTGCCAGCAGCCAGGCCACTAGCGGGACTACCTACGAGCAGTACTTC. This gives the protein CASSQATSGTTYEQYF.